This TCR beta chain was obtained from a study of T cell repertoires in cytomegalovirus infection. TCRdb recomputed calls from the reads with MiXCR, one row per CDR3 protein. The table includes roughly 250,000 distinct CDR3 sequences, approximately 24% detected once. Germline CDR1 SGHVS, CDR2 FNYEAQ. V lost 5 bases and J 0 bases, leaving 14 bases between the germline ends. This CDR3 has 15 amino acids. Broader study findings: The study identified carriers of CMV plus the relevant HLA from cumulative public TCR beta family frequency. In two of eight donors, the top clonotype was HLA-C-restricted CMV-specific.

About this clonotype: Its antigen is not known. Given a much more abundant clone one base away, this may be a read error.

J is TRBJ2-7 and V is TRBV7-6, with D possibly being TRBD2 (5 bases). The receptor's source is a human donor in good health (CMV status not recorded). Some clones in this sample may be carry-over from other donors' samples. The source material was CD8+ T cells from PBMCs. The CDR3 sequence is CASSRRTNSSYEQYF. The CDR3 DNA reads TGTGCCAGCAGCCGGAGGACGAACAGCTCCTACGAGCAGTACTTC.